These T cell receptor beta chains were read from a single sample in a study of T cell changes during pregnancy in multiple sclerosis. Assay used: immunoSEQ multiplex PCR; TCRdb lists only in-frame clones, some missing. The sample includes more than 85,000 clones, approximately 94% of them seen just once. Sequencing was performed on peripheral blood, taken before pregnancy. These receptor sequences come from a female donor with multiple sclerosis, enrolled in a pregnancy study. The CDR3 runs from the conserved cysteine through the conserved F or W. D genes are given only for firm matches. Size is stated for part of the rows, as once, few or many counts, or as a class when the clone is expanded.

d_gene,abundance,v_gene,j_gene,CDR3aa,CDR3nt
TRBD2,few,TRBV2,TRBJ2-5,CASSGTSGYQETQYF,TGTGCCAGCAGCGGGACTAGCGGCTATCAAGAGACCCAGTACTTC
TRBD1,-,TRBV5-1,TRBJ2-2,CASSSVTGGTGELFF,TGCGCCAGCAGCTCTGTGACAGGGGGAACCGGGGAGCTGTTTTTT
-,-,TRBV7-2,TRBJ2-7,CASSGQQVPFYEQYF,TGTGCCAGCAGCGGCCAACAGGTCCCTTTCTACGAGCAGTACTTC
-,-,TRBV5-1,TRBJ2-1,CASSLGPIKSRDINEQFF,TGCGCCAGCAGCTTGGGGCCGATAAAGTCCCGGGACATAAATGAGCAGTTCTTC
-,-,TRBV4-1,TRBJ2-3,CASSQGSLRDRSDTQYF,TGCGCCAGCAGCCAAGGTAGTTTGCGGGATAGGTCAGATACGCAGTATTTT
TRBD2,-,TRBV28,TRBJ2-1,CVGTSGRREQFF,TGTGTCGGGACTAGCGGGAGGAGGGAGCAGTTCTTC
TRBD1,-,TRBV5-6,TRBJ1-2,CASSLGQGGYYGYTF,TGTGCCAGCAGCTTAGGACAGGGGGGGTACTATGGCTACACCTTC
-,-,TRBV30,TRBJ2-2,CAWSPQGTGELFF,TGTGCCTGGAGTCCCCAGGGTACCGGGGAGCTGTTTTTT
-,-,TRBV29-1,TRBJ2-1,CSVAPGEQFF,TGCAGCGTTGCTCCGGGTGAGCAGTTCTTC
-,-,TRBV5-6,TRBJ2-1,CASIYSTSYNEQFF,TGTGCCAGCATCTACTCGACTTCCTACAATGAGCAGTTCTTC
TRBD1,-,TRBV5-6,TRBJ1-3,CASSGTGSDGNTIYF,TGTGCCAGCAGCGGGACAGGGAGTGACGGAAACACCATATATTTT
-,once,TRBV27,TRBJ2-7,CASSSLTYEQYF,TGTGCCAGCAGCTCCCTAACCTACGAGCAGTACTTC
-,-,TRBV30,TRBJ1-5,CAWSAGSQPQHF,TGTGCCTGGAGTGCTGGGAGTCAGCCCCAGCATTTT
-,-,TRBV19,TRBJ1-1,CASSIMASTLNTEAFF,TGTGCCAGTAGTATTATGGCAAGTACCCTTAACACTGAAGCTTTCTTT
TRBD2,-,TRBV7-8,TRBJ2-7,CASSLARGTSGSLWFEGQYF,TGTGCCAGCAGCTTAGCCCGGGGGACTAGCGGGAGTCTGTGGTTTGAGGGGCAGTACTTC
-,-,TRBV19,TRBJ1-1,CASSTGRGGTEAFF,TGTGCCAGTAGTACTGGCAGGGGTGGAACTGAAGCTTTCTTT
-,-,TRBV28,TRBJ1-1,CASRIRGPTNTEAFF,TGTGCCAGCAGGATCAGGGGCCCCACGAACACTGAAGCTTTCTTT
-,-,TRBV27,TRBJ2-3,CASSSRQGGTDTQYF,TGTGCCAGCAGCTCTCGCCAAGGGGGAACAGATACGCAGTATTTT
-,-,TRBV6-1,TRBJ1-4,CASALQGGNEKLFF,TGTGCCAGTGCCCTGCAGGGTGGTAATGAAAAACTGTTTTTT
-,-,TRBV30,TRBJ1-2,CAWISSRVSGYTF,TGTGCCTGGATCTCTTCCAGGGTGTCGGGCTACACCTTC
TRBD1,-,TRBV6-5,TRBJ2-7,CASSLGQGGVHEQYF,TGTGCCAGCAGTCTTGGACAGGGTGGGGTCCACGAGCAGTACTTC
-,-,TRBV6-6,TRBJ2-7,CASSYIDEQYF,TGTGCCAGCAGTTACATCGACGAGCAGTACTTC
TRBD1,-,TRBV5-6,TRBJ2-7,CASSLGTGYEQYF,TGTGCCAGCAGCTTGGGGACAGGCTACGAGCAGTACTTC
TRBD1,-,TRBV4-2,TRBJ1-3,CASSQGLGGQGIYF,TGTGCCAGCAGCCAAGGGCTTGGGGGACAGGGTATATATTTT
TRBD1,-,TRBV15,TRBJ1-1,CATSRDARGLSEAFF,TGTGCCACCAGCAGAGATGCCAGGGGGCTATCTGAAGCTTTCTTT
-,-,TRBV27,TRBJ1-2,CASSFWGGGYTF,TGTGCCAGCAGTTTTTGGGGAGGGGGCTACACCTTC
TRBD2,-,TRBV4-1,TRBJ2-1,CASSPLAGEYNEQFF,TGCGCCAGCAGCCCCCTAGCGGGAGAGTACAATGAGCAGTTCTTC
-,few,TRBV25-1,TRBJ1-5,CASSEYGGNQPQHF,TGTGCCAGCAGTGAATATGGAGGGAATCAGCCCCAGCATTTT
-,-,TRBV28,TRBJ1-5,CASSLWRDLGGQPQHF,TGTGCCAGCAGTTTATGGAGGGACTTGGGGGGTCAGCCCCAGCATTTT
TRBD2,-,TRBV6-6,TRBJ2-7,CASTRGRFYEQYF,TGTGCCAGCACTCGCGGGAGGTTTTACGAGCAGTACTTC
TRBD2,-,TRBV6-5,TRBJ2-1,CASSRTRSSYNEQFF,TGTGCCAGCAGCCGGACTAGGAGCTCCTACAATGAGCAGTTCTTC
-,-,TRBV9,TRBJ1-1,CASSGGGNTEAFF,TGTGCCAGCAGCGGCGGGGGTAACACTGAAGCTTTCTTT